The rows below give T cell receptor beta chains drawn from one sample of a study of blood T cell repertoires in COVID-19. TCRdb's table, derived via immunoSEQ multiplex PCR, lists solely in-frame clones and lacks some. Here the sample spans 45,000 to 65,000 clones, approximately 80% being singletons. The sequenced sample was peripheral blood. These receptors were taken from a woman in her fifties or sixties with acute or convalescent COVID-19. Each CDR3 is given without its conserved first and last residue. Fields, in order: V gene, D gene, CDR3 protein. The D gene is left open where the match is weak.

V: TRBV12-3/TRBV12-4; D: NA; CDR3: ASRSDTYEQY
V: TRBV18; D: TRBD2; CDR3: ASSLIGGRASYNEQF
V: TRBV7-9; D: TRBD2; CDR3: ASRKREPSETQY
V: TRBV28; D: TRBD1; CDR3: ASSPTGGRLNQPQH
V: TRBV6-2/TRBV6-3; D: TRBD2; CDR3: ASSYRLAGYNEQF
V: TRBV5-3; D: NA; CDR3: ARSPPGHGAFSSTDTQY
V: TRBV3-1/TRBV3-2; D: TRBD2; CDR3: ASSPGGGTDTQY
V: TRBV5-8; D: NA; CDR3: ASSFMRGRGETQY
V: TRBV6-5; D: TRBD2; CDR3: ASRGSGSQETQY
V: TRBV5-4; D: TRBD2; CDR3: ASSSGGLEQF
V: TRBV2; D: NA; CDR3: ASTEQIYSGNTIY
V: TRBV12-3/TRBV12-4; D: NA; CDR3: ASNLRGASGYT